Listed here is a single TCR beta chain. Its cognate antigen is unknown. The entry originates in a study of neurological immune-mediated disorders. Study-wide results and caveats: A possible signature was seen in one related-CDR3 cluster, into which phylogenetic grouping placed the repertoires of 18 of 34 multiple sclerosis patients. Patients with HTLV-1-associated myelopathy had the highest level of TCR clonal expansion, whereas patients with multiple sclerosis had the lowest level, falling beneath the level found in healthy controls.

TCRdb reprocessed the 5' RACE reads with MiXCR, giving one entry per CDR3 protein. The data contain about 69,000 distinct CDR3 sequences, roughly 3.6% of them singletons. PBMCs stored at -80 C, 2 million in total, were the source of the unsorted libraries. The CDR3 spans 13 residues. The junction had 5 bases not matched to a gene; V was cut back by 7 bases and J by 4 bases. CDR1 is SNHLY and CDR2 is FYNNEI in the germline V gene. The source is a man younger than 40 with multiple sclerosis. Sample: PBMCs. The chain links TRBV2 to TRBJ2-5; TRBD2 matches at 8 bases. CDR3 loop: CASNREGRETQYF. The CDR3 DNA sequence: TGTGCCAGCAATCGGGAGGGGCGAGAGACCCAGTACTTC.